Each of the 20 T cell receptor beta chains below was sequenced from the same sample in a study of T-cell memory formation after mild COVID-19 (dated by TCRdb to the early 2020s). Library creation used 5' RACE. Instrument on record: Illumina NovaSeq 6000. Using fastp trimming at Q25 and MiXCR clonotype assembly, TCRdb reanalyzed the public sequencing data and kept in-frame beta chains. Under each unique CDR3 protein, matching rows form one entry showing the most common genes and DNA. This sample comprises about 340,000 distinct CDR3 sequences, approximately 16% of them detected only once. Approximately 20% of the sample comes from the top ten. The sample consisted of PBMCs or a T cell subset sorted from them (not recorded which). Receptors originate from a man aged 18 to 29 who had mild COVID-19 (a few samples of this study predate the infection). The sample titles of this study are shuffled in the database, so cell type and time point are left out; the donor was told from shared clones.

This clonotype was counted only a few times. V and J are TRBV7-3 and TRBJ2-1, with TRBD2 identical over 7 bases. V lost 3 bases and J lost 9; bases outside the gene matches: 8. Germline V lookup: CDR1 SGHTA, CDR2 FQGTGA. This CDR3 contains 14 residues. CDR3 sequence: CASSFRRGEPEQFF. The DNA for the CDR3 is TGTGCCAGCAGCTTCCGACGGGGGGAGCCTGAGCAGTTCTTC. The variable domain in full, with the rest retrieved from reference TRBV7-3 and TRBJ2-1, is GAGVSQTPSNKVTEKGKYVELRCDPISGHTALYWYRQSLGQGPEFLIYFQGTGAADDSGLPNDRFFAVRPEGSVSTLKIQRTERGDSAVYLCASSFRRGEPEQFFGPGTRLTVL.

This clonotype was found a few times. The V gene is TRBV11-2, the J gene TRBJ2-2; 13 positions agree with TRBD2. The CDR3 contains 16 residues. The trim removed 7 bases at V and 7 bases at J, leaving 9 bases unmatched. Per germline, CDR1 SGHAT and CDR2 FQNNGV. This CDR3 reads CASIALAGGRNGELFF. CDR3 DNA: TGTGCCAGCATCGCACTAGCGGGGGGGCGTAACGGGGAGCTGTTTTTT.

CDR3 DNA: TGTGCCAGCAGTTACGGGTTGGGGCGAGAGCAGTTCTTC. Protein sequence: CASSYGLGREQFF. The chain joins TRBV6-2 or TRBV6-3 to TRBJ2-1; TRBD1 is a possible D gene (5 bases). V was clipped by 2 bases and J by 10 bases, with 12 bases between them. This CDR3 contains 13 residues. The germline V gene encodes CDR1 MNHEY and CDR2 SVGEGT.

This clonotype was counted between two and nine times. The genes are TRBV7-6 and TRBJ2-5; either TRBD1 or TRBD2 may supply D (5 bases each). Trimming removed 6 bases from V and 5 bases from J, with 16 bases in between. CDR1 and CDR2 (germline): SGHVS, FNYEAQ. This CDR3 is built from 14 residues. The DNA of the CDR3 is TGTGCCAGCAGACGGGACCTCAGGGAGGAGACCCAGTACTTC. Translating gives CASRRDLREETQYF.

The V and J genes are TRBV18 and TRBJ2-7; 7 bases fit TRBD1. This CDR3 is 14 amino acids long. Unmatched junction bases numbered 8, after V lost 4 bases and J lost 5 bases. The germline V gene has CDR1 KGHSH and CDR2 LQKENI. CDR3 sequence: CASSRRQGVDEQYV. The CDR3 coding sequence is TGTGCCAGCTCACGCCGACAGGGAGTCGACGAGCAGTACGTC.

This clonotype turned up a few times. The chain employs TRBV24-1 and TRBJ2-2, with TRBD1 as a possible D gene (6 bases). Trimming took 3 bases from V and 4 from J, leaving 17 bases between them. Germline V gene sequence: CDR1 KGHDR, CDR2 SFDVKD. The CDR3 consists of 17 residues. The CDR3 DNA follows: TGTGCCACCAGTGATCGCTACAGGGACGCGGGCACCGGGGAGCTGTTTTTT. Translated: CATSDRYRDAGTGELFF.

This clonotype was detected only a few times. The chain joins TRBV7-2 to TRBJ1-5; D may be TRBD1 (6 bases). V lost 5 bases and J 4 bases, leaving 18 bases between the germline ends. The CDR3 sequence is 16 residues long. CDR1 SGHTA and CDR2 FQGNSA come from the germline V gene. The CDR3 DNA sequence: TGTGCCAGCAGCGCTAACCCGGGGGCCTTGAATCAGCCCCAGCATTTT. Translation: CASSANPGALNQPQHF.

About this clonotype itself: This is likely a read error, given that the CDR3 carries no conserved phenylalanine or tryptophan at its end. This chain links TRBV5-1 with TRBJ2-1; D possibly uses TRBD1 or TRBD2 (5 bases each). CDR1 is SGHRS, CDR2 YFSETQ, per germline. Trimming cost V 3 bases and J 6 bases, with 19 bases left between them. There are 16 residues in the CDR3. CDR3 coding DNA: TGCGCCAGCAGCTCCGGGTGGGACGTCGGGATCAATGAGCAGTTCTCC. Protein sequence: CASSSGWDVGINEQFS.

This clonotype was counted at least ten times. The V gene is TRBV12-3 or TRBV12-4, the J gene TRBJ2-5, with unresolved D. The CDR3 spans 13 residues. The V gene lost 6 bases and the J gene lost 7 bases, with 15 bases spanning the gap. As DNA, the CDR3 is TGTGCCAGCAGCCCTTCGGGCCGAGGGACCCAGTACTTC. It is translated as CASSPSGRGTQYF.

This clonotype was seen at least ten times. The rearrangement links TRBV12-3 or TRBV12-4 to TRBJ2-3; 7 nucleotides agree with TRBD1. V lost 6 bases and J lost 5; bases outside the gene matches: 17. There are 17 residues in the CDR3. The CDR3 region has the DNA TGTGCCAGCAGCTCCCAGGGACAGCTGCGGGTCATAGATACGCAGTATTTT. This translates into CASSSQGQLRVIDTQYF.

This clonotype has only a few counts. The rearrangement links TRBV28 to TRBJ2-1; TRBD2 might be the D (5 bases). The CDR3 runs to 16 residues. V gave up 7 bases and J gave up 0 bases, with 16 bases separating them. The germline V gene encodes CDR1 MDHEN and CDR2 SYDVKM. CDR3 nucleotide sequence: TGTGCCAGCAATCTAGCCCCCCGACGCTCCTACAATGAGCAGTTCTTC. This codes for CASNLAPRRSYNEQFF.

The table lists this clonotype with a few counts. The junction differs from germline at one of its ends, possibly a read error. The genes are TRBV30 and TRBJ1-3, with a weak D call TRBD1 (5 bases). Germline V gene lookup returns CDR1 GTSNPN and CDR2 SVGIG (reference sequence). This CDR3 has 13 amino acids. CDR3 nucleotides: TGTGCCTGGAGTCTGGACCCGAGGGGCACCATATCTTTT. Amino acids: CAWSLDPRGTISF.

V usage is TRBV11-2 and J usage is TRBJ2-1; weak D call: TRBD2 (6 bases). Looked up from germline, CDR1 is SGHAT and CDR2 is FQNNGV. There are 13 residues in the CDR3. The V and J ends lost 1 base and 9 bases respectively, with 10 bases between them. As DNA, the CDR3 is TGTGCCAGCAGCTTAGTACTCGGGGGTGAGCAGTTCTTC. It codes for CASSLVLGGEQFF.

This chain links TRBV6-1 with TRBJ1-2; D ambiguous. Trimming took off 0 bases at V and 3 bases at J, with 11 bases between the two ends. The CDR3 extends over 15 amino acids. CDR1 is MNHNS, CDR2 SASEGT, per germline. The CDR3 is CASSEAGVLHYGYTF. CDR3 sequence (DNA): TGTGCCAGCAGTGAAGCCGGGGTCCTCCACTATGGCTACACCTTC.

This clonotype was seen a few times. The chain employs TRBV9 and TRBJ1-2; no reliable D call. The length of the CDR3 is 13 residues. Germline CDR1 reads SGDLS; CDR2 reads YYNGEE. The V end was cut by 2 bases, the J end by 6 bases, with 11 bases between. DNA of the CDR3: TGTGCCAGCAGCGTTCTTGGGGAGAATGGCTACACCTTC. Translation gives CASSVLGENGYTF.

The rearrangement uses TRBV12-3 or TRBV12-4 and TRBJ2-1; possible D gene TRBD2, 5 bases. The V and J ends lost 3 bases and 10 bases respectively, with 16 bases between them. The CDR3 is 14 residues long. The CDR3 spells CASSLDLDLGEQFF. CDR3 nucleotides: TGTGCCAGCAGTTTGGATCTGGACTTGGGGGAGCAGTTCTTC.

This chain joins TRBV6-6 and TRBJ2-5; the D is unclear. Per the germline V gene, CDR1 is MNHNY and CDR2 is SVGAGI (reference sequence). Trimming took 3 bases from V and 1 from J, leaving 6 bases between them. This CDR3 region has 13 residues. DNA of the CDR3: TGTGCCAGCAGTTATCGGCTCCAAGAGACCCAGTACTTC. Encoded protein: CASSYRLQETQYF.

This clonotype came up many times. The chain employs TRBV15 and TRBJ2-1; TRBD1 matches 7 bases. J gave up 4 bases and V 3 bases, and 3 bases lay outside the gene matches. This CDR3 region has 14 residues. Germline CDR1 reads LNHNV; CDR2 reads YYDKDF (reference sequence). CDR3 sequence (DNA): TGTGCCACCAGCAGTGACAGGGAATACAATGAGCAGTTCTTC. The encoded protein is CATSSDREYNEQFF.

This clonotype was seen a few times. The chain carries TRBV10-1 and TRBJ2-5; D is possibly TRBD1 or TRBD2 (5 bases each). This CDR3 contains 15 residues. V lost 0 bases and J lost 9, with 17 bases in between. In germline, CDR1 is WNHNN, CDR2 SYGVQD (reference sequence). The CDR3 reads CASSESMPGRSPQYF. The DNA for the CDR3 is TGCGCCAGCAGTGAGTCTATGCCGGGGCGGAGTCCCCAGTACTTC.

The gene calls are TRBV2 and TRBJ2-7, with 9 positions matching TRBD1. V lost 4 bases to trimming and J lost 5 bases; unmatched junction nucleotides: 12. Germline V gene lookup returns CDR1 SNHLY and CDR2 FYNNEI. There are 16 residues in the CDR3. Here the CDR3 reads CASSVLTGGAGHEQYF. The DNA of the CDR3 is TGTGCCAGCAGTGTCCTTACAGGGGGCGCCGGCCACGAGCAGTACTTC.